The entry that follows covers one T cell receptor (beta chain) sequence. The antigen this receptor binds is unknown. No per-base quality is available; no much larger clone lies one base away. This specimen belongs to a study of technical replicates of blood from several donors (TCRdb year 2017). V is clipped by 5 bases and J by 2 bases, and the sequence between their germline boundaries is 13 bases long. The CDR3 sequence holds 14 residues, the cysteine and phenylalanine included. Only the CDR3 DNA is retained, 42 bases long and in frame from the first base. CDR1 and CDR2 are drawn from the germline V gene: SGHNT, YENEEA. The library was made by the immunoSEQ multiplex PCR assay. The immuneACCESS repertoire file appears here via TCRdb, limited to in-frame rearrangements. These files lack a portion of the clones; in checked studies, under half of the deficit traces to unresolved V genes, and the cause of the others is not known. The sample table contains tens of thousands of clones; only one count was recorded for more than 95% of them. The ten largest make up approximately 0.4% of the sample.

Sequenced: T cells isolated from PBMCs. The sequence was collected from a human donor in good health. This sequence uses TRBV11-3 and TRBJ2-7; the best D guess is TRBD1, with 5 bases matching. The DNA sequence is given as TGTGCCAGCAGCGGGCAGGGAAGCACCTACGAGCAGTACTTC. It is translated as CASSGQGSTYEQYF.